This is a list of T cell receptor beta chains from one sample in a study of blood T cell repertoires in COVID-19. The repertoire was sequenced with immunoSEQ multiplex PCR; TCRdb's copy has only in-frame clones and lacks some. The sample holds about 210,000 clones, roughly nine tenths seen once. The specimen sequenced was peripheral blood. Source of these receptors: a man aged 70 or older with acute or convalescent COVID-19. The CDR3 runs from the conserved cysteine through the conserved F or W. The order of the fields is V gene, D gene, J gene, clone size, CDR3 DNA, CDR3 protein. A D gene is named only where the DNA matches it firmly. Clone size is given for some rows only: seen once, a few or many times, or a class if the clone is expanded.

V: TRBV4-3
D: NA
J: TRBJ1-3
size: NA
DNA: TGCGCCAGCAGCCAAGATCTAGGGGGTTTCTCTGGAAACACCATATATTTT
CDR3: CASSQDLGGFSGNTIYF

V: TRBV7-7
D: NA
J: TRBJ2-1
size: once
DNA: TGTGCCAGCAGCTTAGAGGGGGGGAGCTCCTACAATGAGCAGTTCTTC
CDR3: CASSLEGGSSYNEQFF

V: TRBV5-1
D: TRBD1
J: TRBJ2-5
size: NA
DNA: TGCGCCAGCAGGCCGGGACAGATGACAGAGACCCAGTACTTC
CDR3: CASRPGQMTETQYF

V: TRBV18
D: NA
J: TRBJ2-1
size: NA
DNA: TGTGCCAGCTCACCCGGACAGTCCTACAATGAGCAGTTCTTC
CDR3: CASSPGQSYNEQFF

V: TRBV2
D: NA
J: TRBJ2-1
size: NA
DNA: TGTGCCAGCAGTAGGAGTGCCTACAATGAGCAGTTCTTC
CDR3: CASSRSAYNEQFF

V: TRBV2
D: NA
J: TRBJ2-2
size: NA
DNA: TGTGCCAGCAATCTAGCAGGGAACACCGGGGAGCTGTTTTTT
CDR3: CASNLAGNTGELFF

V: TRBV4-1
D: TRBD1
J: TRBJ1-3
size: once
DNA: TGCGCCAGCAGCCAAGCCCCCTTCAGGACAGGGGAACCCCTTAAAGGAAACACCATATATTTT
CDR3: CASSQAPFRTGEPLKGNTIYF

V: TRBV5-1
D: TRBD2
J: TRBJ2-1
size: NA
DNA: TGCGCCAGCAGCTCGGCCGGGACTAGCGGGAGATCCTACAATGAGCAGTTCTTC
CDR3: CASSSAGTSGRSYNEQFF

V: TRBV4-1
D: TRBD1
J: TRBJ1-1
size: once
DNA: TGCGCCAGCAGCCCTACCGGACAGGGGAATCCCCCCACTGAAGCTTTCTTT
CDR3: CASSPTGQGNPPTEAFF

V: TRBV5-1
D: NA
J: TRBJ1-2
size: NA
DNA: TGCGCCAGCAGCTTGGCGAGGGATTCCGCAGGCTACACCTTC
CDR3: CASSLARDSAGYTF

V: TRBV5-4
D: TRBD1
J: TRBJ2-2
size: NA
DNA: TGTGCCAGCAGCTCTGGACAGGGGTACACCGGGGAGCTGTTTTTT
CDR3: CASSSGQGYTGELFF

V: TRBV4-2
D: NA
J: TRBJ2-1
size: NA
DNA: TGTGCCAGCAGCCAGGGGGGCTACAATGAGCAGTTCTTC
CDR3: CASSQGGYNEQFF

V: TRBV5-1
D: NA
J: TRBJ1-5
size: NA
DNA: TGCGCCAGCAGCTTGAACCGGGGTTATAGCAATCAGCCCCAGCATTTT
CDR3: CASSLNRGYSNQPQHF

V: TRBV24-1
D: TRBD2
J: TRBJ2-1
size: NA
DNA: TGTGCCACCAGTGGGGCTAGCGGAGACAATGAGCAGTTCTTC
CDR3: CATSGASGDNEQFF

V: TRBV6-5
D: TRBD2
J: TRBJ2-1
size: NA
DNA: TGTGCCAGCAGTTCTCTAGCGGGGAGCTCCTACAATGAGCAGTTCTTC
CDR3: CASSSLAGSSYNEQFF

V: TRBV18
D: TRBD2
J: TRBJ2-7
size: NA
DNA: TGTGCCAGCTCACCAAACCGCAGCGGGGCCTCCGAGCAGTACTTC
CDR3: CASSPNRSGASEQYF

V: TRBV19
D: TRBD1
J: TRBJ2-7
size: NA
DNA: TGTGCCAGTAGAACGACAGGGGGACTCGCCTACGAGCAGTACTTC
CDR3: CASRTTGGLAYEQYF

V: TRBV5-1
D: NA
J: TRBJ2-5
size: NA
DNA: TGCGCCAGCAGCTTGGCCGGGGTAGGAGAGACCCAGTACTTC
CDR3: CASSLAGVGETQYF

V: TRBV5-1
D: NA
J: TRBJ2-7
size: NA
DNA: TGCGCCAGCAGCTTGGTTAGTGTCGGGAGCGAGCAGTACTTC
CDR3: CASSLVSVGSEQYF

V: TRBV5-1
D: TRBD2
J: TRBJ2-2
size: NA
DNA: TGCGCCAGCGGACTAGCGGGCCTGAACACCGGGGAGCTGTTTTTT
CDR3: CASGLAGLNTGELFF

V: TRBV19
D: NA
J: TRBJ1-5
size: NA
DNA: TGTGCCAGTAGTATGGAGGCAGGGAAGGGGGATAGCAATCAGCCCCAGCATTTT
CDR3: CASSMEAGKGDSNQPQHF

V: TRBV3-1/TRBV3-2
D: TRBD2
J: TRBJ2-1
size: once
DNA: TGTGCCAGCAGCCAGCTAGCGGGAGATGACTACAATGAGCAGTTCTTC
CDR3: CASSQLAGDDYNEQFF

V: TRBV28
D: TRBD1
J: TRBJ1-1
size: NA
DNA: TGTGCCAGCAGTCCAGGGGGCATAACCACTGAAGCTTTCTTT
CDR3: CASSPGGITTEAFF

V: TRBV7-9
D: NA
J: TRBJ1-1
size: NA
DNA: TGTGCCAGCAGCTCGACTCCTCAAGGCACTGAAGCTTTCTTT
CDR3: CASSSTPQGTEAFF

V: TRBV6-5
D: TRBD1
J: TRBJ1-1
size: once
DNA: TGTGCCTCCAACAGGGGCGACACTGAAGCTTTCTTT
CDR3: CASNRGDTEAFF

V: TRBV28
D: TRBD1
J: TRBJ1-2
size: NA
DNA: TGTGCCAGCAGGGGGGACAGCTCCTATGGCTACACCTTC
CDR3: CASRGDSSYGYTF

V: TRBV3-1/TRBV3-2
D: NA
J: TRBJ1-1
size: NA
DNA: TGTGCCAGCAGCCAAGCAGGGGATGAAGCTTTCTTT
CDR3: CASSQAGDEAFF

V: TRBV28
D: TRBD1
J: TRBJ1-2
size: NA
DNA: TGTGCCAGCAGTCCCACGACAGGGTACGGCTACACCTTC
CDR3: CASSPTTGYGYTF

V: TRBV11-2
D: TRBD2
J: TRBJ2-2
size: NA
DNA: TGTGCCAGCAGTTACGGCGGGAGGGCCGGCGGGGAGCTGTTTTTT
CDR3: CASSYGGRAGGELFF

V: TRBV27
D: TRBD2
J: TRBJ2-1
size: once
DNA: TGTGCCAGCAGTCTAGCGGGGCAGGGGAATGAGCAGTTCTTC
CDR3: CASSLAGQGNEQFF

V: TRBV7-2
D: NA
J: TRBJ1-5
size: once
DNA: TGTGCCAGCAGCTTAGAGGTGGGGGGAGCGGGAATTCCCCAGCATTTT
CDR3: CASSLEVGGAGIPQHF

V: TRBV19
D: TRBD1
J: TRBJ2-7
size: NA
DNA: TGTGCCAGTAGTCCCCGGACAGGAATCTCCTACGAGCAGTACTTC
CDR3: CASSPRTGISYEQYF

V: TRBV7-2
D: NA
J: TRBJ2-2
size: NA
DNA: TGTGCCAGCAGCTTAGCGGGAGCAGGAACCGGGGAGCTGTTTTTT
CDR3: CASSLAGAGTGELFF

V: TRBV6-4
D: TRBD1
J: TRBJ2-7
size: NA
DNA: TGTGCCAGCCTCCCCCTTAAGTTACAGGGGGAAGTCTACGAGCAGTACTTC
CDR3: CASLPLKLQGEVYEQYF

V: TRBV7-3
D: TRBD1
J: TRBJ1-1
size: NA
DNA: TGTGCCAGCAGCGCGACAGGGGGCGGCACTGAAGCTTTCTTT
CDR3: CASSATGGGTEAFF

V: TRBV27
D: TRBD2
J: TRBJ2-6
size: NA
DNA: TGTGCCAGCAGAAAAAGCGGGAGCATTGGGGCCAACGTCCTGACTTTC
CDR3: CASRKSGSIGANVLTF

V: TRBV6-5
D: TRBD2
J: TRBJ2-7
size: NA
DNA: TGTGCCAGCAGGAGACTAGCGGGAGTAATCAACGAGCAGTACTTC
CDR3: CASRRLAGVINEQYF

V: TRBV29-1
D: TRBD2
J: TRBJ2-3
size: NA
DNA: TGCAGCGTTGATTCGGGAGGGAGGACAGATACGCAGTATTTT
CDR3: CSVDSGGRTDTQYF

V: TRBV2
D: NA
J: TRBJ1-5
size: NA
DNA: TGTGCCAGCAGTGAGGAACAGCCTCTACCCCAGCATTTT
CDR3: CASSEEQPLPQHF

V: TRBV2
D: NA
J: TRBJ2-2
size: NA
DNA: TGTGCCAGCAGTGAATGGTCGGCCGGGGAGCTGTTTTTT
CDR3: CASSEWSAGELFF

V: TRBV7-6
D: TRBD2
J: TRBJ2-5
size: NA
DNA: TGTGCCAGCAGCCTTGGACTAGCCCCCGGTCAAGAGACCCAGTACTTC
CDR3: CASSLGLAPGQETQYF

V: TRBV5-1
D: NA
J: TRBJ2-7
size: NA
DNA: TGCGCCAGCAGCTTGGTGGGGGGCTACGAGCAGTACTTC
CDR3: CASSLVGGYEQYF

V: TRBV7-6
D: TRBD1
J: TRBJ2-7
size: NA
DNA: TGTGCCAGCAGCTTAGAATCCCCCGCAGGGGGCCTGTACGAGCAGTACTTC
CDR3: CASSLESPAGGLYEQYF

V: TRBV3-1/TRBV3-2
D: NA
J: TRBJ1-1
size: NA
DNA: TGTGCCAGCAGCCACGCGGGGATCACTGAAGCTTTCTTT
CDR3: CASSHAGITEAFF

V: TRBV4-2
D: NA
J: TRBJ2-1
size: NA
DNA: TGTGCCAGCAGCCAAGACCCTATCTACAATGAGCAGTTCTTC
CDR3: CASSQDPIYNEQFF

V: TRBV3-1/TRBV3-2
D: TRBD1
J: TRBJ1-1
size: NA
DNA: TGTGCCAGCAGCCAATTTTTTACAGGGGGCACTGAAGCTTTCTTT
CDR3: CASSQFFTGGTEAFF

V: TRBV28
D: TRBD1
J: TRBJ1-1
size: NA
DNA: TGTGCCAGCAGTCCGGACAGGGGGCGGACTGAAGCTTTCTTT
CDR3: CASSPDRGRTEAFF

V: TRBV23-1
D: NA
J: TRBJ1-2
size: few
DNA: TGCGCCAGCAGTAGCCATGTAGGGGCCGACTATGGCTACACCTTC
CDR3: CASSSHVGADYGYTF

V: TRBV11-2
D: NA
J: TRBJ1-1
size: NA
DNA: TGTGCCAGCAGCTTAGGTGGGAGGGGGACCGAAGCTTTCTTT
CDR3: CASSLGGRGTEAFF

V: TRBV14
D: NA
J: TRBJ1-1
size: NA
DNA: TGTGCCAGCAGCCAAGCCCGGGGGTCTAACGCTGAAGCTTTCTTT
CDR3: CASSQARGSNAEAFF

V: TRBV4-2
D: TRBD2
J: TRBJ2-3
size: NA
DNA: TGTGCCAGCAGCCAACACGAGGGACTAGCGGGAGCCACAGATACGCAGTATTTT
CDR3: CASSQHEGLAGATDTQYF

V: TRBV13
D: NA
J: TRBJ2-7
size: NA
DNA: TGTGCCACGATCCCCGCGGCGGCGGGGATATCCTACGAGCAGTACTTC
CDR3: CATIPAAAGISYEQYF

V: TRBV6-4
D: NA
J: TRBJ2-2
size: NA
DNA: TGTGCCAGCAGGAACAGTCCAGGGTACTTAAGTAACGGGGAGCTGTTTTTT
CDR3: CASRNSPGYLSNGELFF

V: TRBV5-1
D: TRBD2
J: TRBJ2-3
size: NA
DNA: TGCGCCAGCAGCAGTACTAGCGGGAGTGCAGATACGCAGTATTTT
CDR3: CASSSTSGSADTQYF

V: TRBV23-1
D: NA
J: TRBJ1-1
size: NA
DNA: TGCGCCAGCAGTCCGCGGGATGGGAGGCCGGGGAACACTGAAGCTTTCTTT
CDR3: CASSPRDGRPGNTEAFF